In its sample, the clone carrying this T cell receptor beta chain was seen a few times. Source study methods: The authors estimated nucleated cell counts from reference gene primer amplification. Using immunoSEQ multiplex PCR, the repertoire was profiled, and TCRdb retains in-frame clones only, with some absent. The DNA was the basis for D and trimming; V, J and clone size are from that table. The profile shows 200,000 to 300,000 clones, 75% to 90% of them singletons. The data stem from a study of blood T cell repertoires in COVID-19. Study-level information: Donors in the United States, Italy and Spain gave samples during acute or convalescent COVID-19.

The V gene's germline CDR1 is SGHRS and CDR2 YFSETQ. The CDR3 totals 12 residues. Trimming cost V 4 bases and J 11 bases; bases outside gene matches: 7. Sequenced sample: peripheral blood. V usage is TRBV5-1 and J usage is TRBJ1-1; 8 bases map to TRBD1. This TCR derives from a man in his sixties who had recovered from COVID-19. The CDR3 DNA is TGCGCCAGCAGCATCGGACAGGGCGGCGCTTTCTTT. Amino acid sequence: CASSIGQGGAFF. Based on the CDR3 plus reference TRBV5-1 and TRBJ1-1, the full variable domain is KAGVTQTPRYLIKTRGQQVTLSCSPISGHRSVSWYQQTPGQGLQFLFEYFSETQRNKGNFPGRFSGRQFSNSRSEMNVSTLELGDSALYLCASSIGQGGAFFGQGTRLTVV.